This T cell receptor beta chain was documented in a study of human thymus T cells. V lost 10 bases to trimming and J lost 6 bases, with 19 bases between them. This CDR3 contains 13 residues. The germline V gene encodes CDR1 MNHEY and CDR2 SVGAGI. This clone has only one observation. Profiling relied on immunoSEQ multiplex PCR, and the TCRdb table lists in-frame clones only, not all of them. The sample lists about 60,000 clones, approximately 95% occurring once. The sample comprised blood. The rearrangement links TRBV6-5 to TRBJ2-7; tentative D call: TRBD1 (6 bases). The source is a boy in the first two years of life with a congenital heart defect but otherwise immunologically healthy. The CDR3 loop reads CATQYRSQGEQYF. CDR3 nucleotides: TGTGCCACCCAGTATCGATCACAGGGCGAGCAGTACTTC.